The clone carrying this TCR beta chain occurred a few times. The entry originates in a study of control samples from healthy donors and cancer patients. V lost 5 bases and J lost 4; bases outside the gene matches: 9. Germline lookup yields CDR1 MNHEY and CDR2 SVGAGI. The CDR3 loop spans 15 amino acids. Method: immunoSEQ multiplex PCR; TCRdb's copy keeps in-frame clones and lacks some. In the table there are 100,000 to 150,000 clones, 90% of which are singletons. The receptor was derived from a man aged 40-55 years in good health. What was sequenced was blood. The V call is TRBV6-5, the J call TRBJ1-2; TRBD1 agrees at 8 bases. Here the CDR3 DNA reads TGTGCCAGCAGTCCGCAGACAGGGGTCGGCTATGGCTACACCTTC. It is translated as CASSPQTGVGYGYTF.